This T cell receptor beta chain was documented in a study of regulatory T cells in long-lasting Graves disease. Sequencing libraries for TCR beta were prepared with iRepertoire HTBI primers and Arm-PCR of CDR3 regions. TCRdb passed the multiplex PCR reads through MiXCR, listing each CDR3 protein once. The profile shows around 400,000 distinct CDR3 sequences, around 20% of them singletons. The study, taken as a whole, reports: Patients with persistent Graves' had lower TCR diversity than newly diagnosed patients. Persistent disease favored TRBV28, TRBJ1-2 and TRBJ2-5. Not thyroid tissue but only peripheral blood was studied.

This CDR3 region has 15 residues. Germline V gene data show CDR1 as MNHNS and CDR2 as SASEGT. The ends were cut back, 5 bases at V and 3 bases at J, with 17 bases in the middle. This clonotype has at least ten counts. Antigen: not known. Time point here: persistent/refractory GD, antithyroid drugs over 5 years with positive TRAb. The TCR library was made from RNA that had been extracted from PBMCs in TRIzol. The chain is built from TRBV6-1 and TRBJ2-7; D might be TRBD2 (6 bases). The receptor was derived from a female donor with Graves disease. The material sequenced was peripheral blood mononuclear cells (PBMCs), taken when the disease was refractory, from a patient treated with antithyroid drugs. The CDR3 here is CASSNPQRASYEQYF. Here the CDR3 DNA reads TGTGCCAGCAGTAACCCCCAGCGGGCGAGCTACGAGCAGTACTTC.